This TCR beta chain was documented in a study of CD8 T cells in Susac syndrome (dated by TCRdb to between 2018 and 2021). In the study overall: Repertoire sequencing was used to test whether CD8+ T cell activation and differentiation in Susac syndrome was antigen driven. Clonality of the CD8+ T cell repertoire was compared between 11 to 12 healthy donors, approximately 14 Susac syndrome patients and 15 multiple sclerosis patients. Overall results and qualifications from the work: The number of individuals in the TCR sequencing and HLA analysis was acknowledged as relatively small.

High-throughput TCR beta sequencing profiled peripheral blood CD8+ and CD4+ T cells from healthy donors, Susac syndrome patients and multiple sclerosis patients. The multiple sclerosis controls were treatment-naive patients whose relapsing-remitting disease, either stable or active, fulfilled the revised McDonald criteria. Bulk CD8+ and CD4+ T cells were purified by magnetic negative isolation, while CD8+ TEMRA cells were enriched using FACS. Blood was drawn into EDTA tubes, processed within 24 hours, and PBMCs were isolated by density gradient centrifugation. PBMCs intended for TCR sequencing were cryopreserved in liquid nitrogen and thawed later in a water bath at 37 degrees C. A purity of at least 90% was achieved for sorted or isolated CD4+, CD8+ and CD8+ TEMRA cells. On this clonotype: It has no known antigen specificity. Per-nucleotide qualities are absent, and no much larger clonotype sits a single base away.

From cysteine to phenylalanine, the CDR3 is 18 amino acids long. The CDR3 DNA has 54 bases and is translated from base 1. CDR1 and CDR2 are drawn from the germline V gene: ENHRY, SYGVKD. The trim is 2 bases for V and 0 bases for J, with a gap of 17 bases between the germline ends. RNA was extracted using the RNeasy kit, and roughly 0.5 to 1 ug of the RNA was reverse transcribed with random hexamers. TCR beta CDR3 regions were amplified with the immunoSEQ multiplex PCR assay covering 54 Vbeta and 13 Jbeta segments. To correct PCR amplification bias, a synthetic template baseline was used for both primer optimization and computational correction. The paper's data handling went like this. Only productive sequences were kept, with reads annotated to V, D and J genes according to IMGT and analyzed in immunoSEQ Analyzer. Clonality was computed as one minus Shannon entropy normalized by log2 of the number of productive unique sequences. For each patient and control, public and private clones were evaluated among the 100 most prevalent clones. A clone was defined as Susac-specific if it was absent from the healthy and MS cohorts, from roughly 990 published viral clones and from other ImmuneACCESS disease sequences. Using fastp trimming at Q25 and MiXCR clonotype assembly, TCRdb reanalyzed the public sequencing data and kept in-frame beta chains. Under each unique CDR3 protein, matching rows form one entry showing the most common genes and DNA. TCRdb, not the authors, supplied the V and J calls. The sample yields about 400,000 distinct CDR3 sequences; more than 80% were counted once. The ten largest make up 0.12% of the sample.

This receptor was obtained from a human donor with multiple sclerosis. The sequencing sample was made of CD8+ T cells from PBMCs. The chain joins TRBV10-3 to TRBJ2-1; a tentative D match to TRBD2 spans 5 bases. The CDR3 reads CAISEPFLDYRSYNEQFF. The DNA sequence is TGTGCCATCAGTGAGCCCTTTCTAGACTACCGCTCCTACAATGAGCAGTTCTTC.